A single sample is the source of the 4 T cell receptor beta chains below, sequenced in a study of cytomegalovirus exposure and HLA in healthy donors. PCR was performed using 60 Vbeta and 13 Jbeta primers. The method was immunoSEQ multiplex PCR; TCRdb's version includes in-frame clones alone and lacks a portion of them. The table shows approximately 76,000 clones, with under 85% occurring only once. The sequencing sample was made of PBMCs. The receptors shown here come from a woman between 35 and 50 years old in good health and CMV-seropositive.

The gene calls are TRBV4-1 and TRBJ1-1; maybe TRBD1 (5 bases). The germline CDR1 and CDR2 sequences are MGHRA and YSYEKL. V lost 1 base, J lost 4 bases, and 16 bases lay in between. The CDR3 is 16 residues long. CDR3 region: CASSQVGRGNPTEAFF. The CDR3 coding sequence is TGCGCCAGCAGCCAAGTAGGGCGGGGGAATCCCACTGAAGCTTTCTTT.

Concerning this clone: The same CDR3 is also encoded by other DNA sequences in this sample. The chain carries TRBV5-1 and TRBJ1-2; D might be TRBD1 (5 bases). The CDR3 covers 13 residues. Germline assignment: CDR1 SGHRS and CDR2 YFSETQ. V dropped 2 bases and J dropped 3 bases, with 8 bases sitting between them. CDR3 DNA sequence: TGCGCCAGCAGCTTAACAGGAGACTATGGCTACACCTTC. It codes for CASSLTGDYGYTF.

This clone was picked up many times. The rearrangement joins TRBV5-4 to TRBJ2-2, with 13 bases aligning to TRBD2. Unmatched junction bases numbered 1, after V lost 3 bases and J lost 5 bases. This CDR3 is 15 amino acids long. Per germline, CDR1 SGHNT and CDR2 YYREEE (reference sequence). The CDR3 nucleotides read TGTGCCAGCAGCTCGGGACTAGCGGGGACCGGGGAGCTGTTTTTT. Its translation is CASSSGLAGTGELFF.

The chain links TRBV28 to TRBJ2-7; TRBD2 agrees at 14 bases. Germline V gene lookup returns CDR1 MDHEN and CDR2 SYDVKM. This CDR3 comprises 14 residues. The V gene end was trimmed by 5 bases and the J gene end by 11 bases; junction bases not matched to a gene: 8. Written as DNA, the CDR3 is TGTGCCAGCAGTCCCGGACTAGCGGGAGGTGCCGAGTACTTC. Its protein product is CASSPGLAGGAEYF.